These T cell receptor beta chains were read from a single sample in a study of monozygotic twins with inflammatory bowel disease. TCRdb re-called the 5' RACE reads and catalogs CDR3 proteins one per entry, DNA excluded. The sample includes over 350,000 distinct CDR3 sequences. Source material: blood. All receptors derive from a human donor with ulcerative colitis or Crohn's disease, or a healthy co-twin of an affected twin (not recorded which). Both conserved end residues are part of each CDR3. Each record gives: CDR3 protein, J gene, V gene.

CDR3 protein: CASSGGAAADTQYF; J gene: TRBJ2-3; V gene: TRBV6-4
CDR3 protein: CASSQGVQISGNTIYF; J gene: TRBJ1-3; V gene: TRBV4-2
CDR3 protein: CSARKVREQFF; J gene: TRBJ2-1; V gene: TRBV20-1
CDR3 protein: CASSAGTGFEQYF; J gene: TRBJ2-7; V gene: TRBV7-9
CDR3 protein: CASSFIGSLGDEQFF; J gene: TRBJ2-1; V gene: TRBV12-3/TRBV12-4
CDR3 protein: CAWSVLRFGGNEAFF; J gene: TRBJ1-1; V gene: TRBV30
CDR3 protein: CASSLKPGELFF; J gene: TRBJ2-2; V gene: TRBV7-2
CDR3 protein: CASQERRSGNTIYF; J gene: TRBJ1-3; V gene: TRBV4-2
CDR3 protein: CASSSGQTQFF; J gene: TRBJ2-1; V gene: TRBV7-2
CDR3 protein: CASSELGSGGLYNEQFF; J gene: TRBJ2-1; V gene: TRBV25-1
CDR3 protein: CSVEESGVPYGEQYF; J gene: TRBJ2-7; V gene: TRBV29-1
CDR3 protein: CASSRPGQGSNTNTGELFF; J gene: TRBJ2-2; V gene: TRBV7-3
CDR3 protein: CASSLRAGSGGYTF; J gene: TRBJ1-2; V gene: TRBV12-3/TRBV12-4
CDR3 protein: CASSSSPKDTQYF; J gene: TRBJ2-3; V gene: TRBV27
CDR3 protein: CSAPAGAGELFF; J gene: TRBJ2-2; V gene: TRBV29-1